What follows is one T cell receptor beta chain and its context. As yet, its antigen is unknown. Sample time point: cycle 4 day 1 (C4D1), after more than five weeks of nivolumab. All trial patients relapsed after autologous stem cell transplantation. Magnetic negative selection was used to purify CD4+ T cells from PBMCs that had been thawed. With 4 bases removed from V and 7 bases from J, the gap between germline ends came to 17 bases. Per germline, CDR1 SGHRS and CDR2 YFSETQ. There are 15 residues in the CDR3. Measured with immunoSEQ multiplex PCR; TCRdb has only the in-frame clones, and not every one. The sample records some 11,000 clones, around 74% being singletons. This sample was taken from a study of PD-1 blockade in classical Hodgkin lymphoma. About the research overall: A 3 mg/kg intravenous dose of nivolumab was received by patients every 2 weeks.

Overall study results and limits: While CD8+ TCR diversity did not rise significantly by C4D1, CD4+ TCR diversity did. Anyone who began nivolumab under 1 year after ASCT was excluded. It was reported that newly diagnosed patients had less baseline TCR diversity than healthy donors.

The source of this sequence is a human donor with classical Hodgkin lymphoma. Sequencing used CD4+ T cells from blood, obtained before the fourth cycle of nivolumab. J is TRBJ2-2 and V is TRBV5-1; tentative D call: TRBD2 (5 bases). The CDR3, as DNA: TGCGCCAGCAGCATGCAGGTCACCGGAGGCGGGGAGCTGTTTTTT. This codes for CASSMQVTGGGELFF.